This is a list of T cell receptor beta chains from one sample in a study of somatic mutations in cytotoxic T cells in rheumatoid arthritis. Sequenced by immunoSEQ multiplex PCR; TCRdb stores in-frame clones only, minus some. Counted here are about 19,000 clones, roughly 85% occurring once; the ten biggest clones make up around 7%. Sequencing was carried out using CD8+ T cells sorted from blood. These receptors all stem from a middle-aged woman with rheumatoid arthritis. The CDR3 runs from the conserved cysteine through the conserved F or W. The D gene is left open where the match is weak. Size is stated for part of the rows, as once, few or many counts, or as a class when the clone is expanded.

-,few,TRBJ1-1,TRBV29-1,CSVEASGSEYEAFF,TGCAGCGTTGAAGCCTCGGGGTCGGAGTATGAAGCTTTCTTT
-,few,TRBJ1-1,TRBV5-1,CASSSELGAMNTEAFF,TGCGCCAGCAGCTCGGAATTAGGGGCAATGAACACTGAAGCTTTCTTT
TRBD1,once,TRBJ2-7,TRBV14,CASSHLTGGVYEQYF,TGTGCCAGCAGCCACCTAACAGGGGGCGTCTACGAGCAGTACTTC
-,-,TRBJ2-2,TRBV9,CASSTRKGGEGYSQYYTGELFF,TGTGCCAGCAGCACCCGAAAAGGGGGAGAAGGGTACTCCCAGTATTACACCGGGGAGCTGTTTTTT
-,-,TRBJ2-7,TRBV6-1,CASSTGHSYEQYF,TGTGCCAGCAGCACGGGACACAGCTACGAGCAGTACTTC
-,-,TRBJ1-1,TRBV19,CASSISAGLNTEAFF,TGTGCCAGTAGTATATCGGCAGGGCTGAACACTGAAGCTTTCTTT
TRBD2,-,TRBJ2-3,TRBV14,CASSRMERGISTDTQYF,TGTGCCAGCAGCCGCATGGAGCGGGGGATAAGCACAGATACGCAGTATTTT
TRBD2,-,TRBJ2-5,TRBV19,CASSAWTRRETQYF,TGTGCCAGTAGTGCCTGGACTAGGAGGGAGACCCAGTACTTC
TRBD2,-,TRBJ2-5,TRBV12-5,CASGPKTSGEETQYF,TGTGCTAGTGGTCCGAAGACTAGCGGGGAAGAGACCCAGTACTTC
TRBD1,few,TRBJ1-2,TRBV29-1,CSVLTGSAVYGYTF,TGCAGCGTCCTGACAGGGTCTGCGGTCTATGGCTACACCTTC
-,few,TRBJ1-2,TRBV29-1,CSVDRGVYGYTF,TGCAGCGTCGACCGGGGGGTTTATGGCTACACCTTC
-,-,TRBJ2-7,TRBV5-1,CASSSSRETYEQYF,TGCGCCAGCAGCTCATCGAGGGAGACCTACGAGCAGTACTTC
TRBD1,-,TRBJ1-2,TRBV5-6,CASSPGTGVHGYTF,TGTGCCAGCAGTCCAGGGACAGGGGTTCATGGCTACACCTTC
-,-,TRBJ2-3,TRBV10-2,CASIRLGGDTQYF,TGCGCCAGCATACGTTTGGGGGGAGATACGCAGTATTTT
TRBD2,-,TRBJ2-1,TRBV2,CAPGTSGSFYNEQFF,TGTGCCCCTGGGACTAGCGGGAGTTTCTACAATGAGCAGTTCTTC
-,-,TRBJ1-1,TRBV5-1,CASTDPAGGAEAFF,TGCGCCAGCACAGATCCGGCCGGGGGAGCTGAAGCTTTCTTT
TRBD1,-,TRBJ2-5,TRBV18,CASSPRDRQETQYF,TGTGCCAGCTCACCTCGGGACAGACAAGAGACCCAGTACTTC
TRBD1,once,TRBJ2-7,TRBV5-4,CASSFGQDYEQYF,TGTGCCAGCAGCTTCGGACAGGACTACGAGCAGTACTTC
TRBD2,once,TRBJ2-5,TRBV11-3,CASSLGLEETQYF,TGTGCCAGCAGCTTGGGACTAGAAGAGACCCAGTACTTC
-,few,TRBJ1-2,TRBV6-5,CASSYSRGGYGYTF,TGTGCCAGCAGTTACTCACGAGGGGGCTATGGCTACACCTTC
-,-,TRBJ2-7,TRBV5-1,CASSPQDSPWGEQYF,TGCGCCAGCAGCCCCCAGGACAGCCCGTGGGGCGAGCAGTACTTC